This TCR beta chain was captured in a study of cytomegalovirus exposure and HLA in healthy donors. Study outcomes and limitations: Researchers counted around 180 TCR beta chains as cytomegalovirus-associated.

Comments on this clone: No antigen is known for it.

The PCR employed 60 Vbeta primers together with 13 Jbeta primers. TCRdb's table, derived via immunoSEQ multiplex PCR, lists solely in-frame clones and lacks some. The sample has 200,000 or so clones, approximately 82% seen once. The V and J ends lost 5 bases and 0 bases respectively, with 6 bases between them. The CDR3 is 13 residues long. CDR1 is SGHAT, CDR2 FQDESV, per germline (reference sequence). V is TRBV11-1 and J is TRBJ2-3; D is uncertain. The sequence came from a woman younger than 30 in good health and CMV-seropositive. Sequences were obtained from PBMCs. Written as DNA, the CDR3 is TGTGCCAGCAGCCCCGGGAGCACAGATACGCAGTATTTT. As protein: CASSPGSTDTQYF.